This TCR beta chain originates from a study of blood T cell repertoires in COVID-19. With 5 bases removed from V and 0 bases from J, the gap between germline ends came to 13 bases. Germline V gives CDR1 MDHEN, CDR2 SYDVKM. The CDR3 totals 15 residues. In the source study's methods: Amplification of reference gene primers provided the estimated nucleated cell counts. Assay: immunoSEQ multiplex PCR; the TCRdb copy retains only in-frame clones and omits some. V and J calls and clone size are those listed in that table; D and trimming were worked out from the DNA. The table has 140,000 to 150,000 clones, roughly nine tenths seen once.

The receptor comes from a man between 18 and 35 years old with COVID-19, enrolled during active disease. The chain joins TRBV28 to TRBJ1-1, with D tentatively TRBD1 (6 bases). Sequenced sample: peripheral blood. The CDR3 DNA reads TGTGCCAGCAGTCCTTGGACAGTAGTGAACACTGAAGCTTTCTTT. It translates to CASSPWTVVNTEAFF.